Below, 21 T cell receptor beta chains from the same sample are listed, as sequenced in a study of yellow fever vaccine responses in identical twins. TCRdb analysed the RT-PCR reads with MiXCR anew, one entry per CDR3 protein. The sample shows roughly 4,700 distinct CDR3 sequences, roughly 85% of them seen only once. Sequencing used T cells from blood (PBMCs), unsorted or a sorted subset (not recorded which), obtained before or after yellow fever vaccination (not recorded which). These receptors all stem from a woman under 30 who received the yellow fever vaccine.

This clonotype was seen once. The chain recombines TRBV5-1 with TRBJ2-1; D is unclear. CDR1 SGHRS and CDR2 YFSETQ come from the germline V gene. The length of the CDR3 is 13 residues. V gave up 4 bases and J gave up 7 bases, with 12 bases separating them. This CDR3 is CASSLLGRNEQFF. CDR3 nucleotide sequence: TGCGCCAGCAGCCTCCTCGGAAGAAATGAGCAGTTCTTC. Combining the CDR3 with reference TRBV5-1 and TRBJ2-1 gives the whole variable domain KAGVTQTPRYLIKTRGQQVTLSCSPISGHRSVSWYQQTPGQGLQFLFEYFSETQRNKGNFPGRFSGRQFSNSRSEMNVSTLELGDSALYLCASSLLGRNEQFFGPGTRLTVL.

The chain recombines TRBV20-1 with TRBJ2-7; D could derive from TRBD1 or TRBD2 (7 bases each). V was cut by 0 bases and J by 6 bases, with 15 bases left in between. CDR1 DFQATT and CDR2 SNEGSKA come from the germline V gene (reference sequence). The CDR3 length is 14 residues. In DNA, the CDR3 is TGCAGTGCTAGAGATCAGAGCAGGGGGGGCGAGCAGTACTTC. Translated, it gives CSARDQSRGGEQYF.

The V call is TRBV29-1, the J call TRBJ2-5; 8 nucleotides line up with TRBD1. CDR3 length: 16 amino acids. In germline, CDR1 is SQVTM, CDR2 ANQGSEA. J gave up 2 bases and V 4 bases, and 12 bases lay outside the gene matches. The CDR3 DNA follows: TGCAGCGTTGGAATTTTAGGACAGGGTGGACAAGAGACCCAGTACTTC. It is translated as CSVGILGQGGQETQYF.

The V and J genes are TRBV4-1 and TRBJ2-7; TRBD2 aligns across 8 bases. V was clipped by 2 bases and J by 2 bases; unmatched bases: 8. Germline CDR1 is MGHRA and CDR2 is YSYEKL. The CDR3 is made up of 16 amino acids. The CDR3 here is CASSQTSGGATYEQYF. CDR3 DNA sequence: TGCGCCAGCAGCCAAACAAGCGGGGGCGCAACCTACGAGCAGTACTTC.

The chain carries TRBV18 and TRBJ2-7; no clear D gene. CDR3 size: 13 residues. V was shortened by 3 bases and J by 4 bases, with 10 bases between the two germline ends. The germline V gene encodes CDR1 KGHSH and CDR2 LQKENI. The chain's CDR3 is CASSPKQRYEQYF. Written as DNA, the CDR3 is TGTGCCAGCTCACCCAAACAGAGATACGAGCAGTACTTC.

This clonotype came up a few times. The chain links TRBV4-2 to TRBJ2-1; 8 bases agree with TRBD1. The V and J ends lost 2 bases and 6 bases, in that order; junction bases with no gene match: 6. The germline V gene encodes CDR1 LGHNA and CDR2 YNFKEQ. The CDR3 has 15 amino acids. The CDR3 DNA reads TGTGCCAGCAGCCAAAACAGGGGGAGCTCCAATGAGCAGTTCTTC. Amino acid sequence: CASSQNRGSSNEQFF.

The chain uses TRBV11-1 and TRBJ2-5, with D perhaps TRBD2 (5 bases). This CDR3 contains 14 residues. Germline assignment: CDR1 SGHAT and CDR2 FQDESV (reference sequence). Trimming left V 0 bases short and J 3 bases short, with 8 bases between. The CDR3 DNA follows: TGTGCCAGCAGCTTAGCTCCGGGGAAAGAGACCCAGTACTTC. Protein product: CASSLAPGKETQYF.

The genes are TRBV5-1 and TRBJ2-2; D gene unclear. CDR1 is SGHRS, CDR2 YFSETQ, per germline. The CDR3 extends over 14 amino acids. V lost 0 bases to trimming and J lost 4 bases, with 7 bases between them. The CDR3 nucleotides are TGCGCCAGCAGCTTGGAGGGAACCACCGGGGAGCTGTTTTTT. As protein: CASSLEGTTGELFF.

The rearrangement joins TRBV28 to TRBJ2-7; TRBD2 is a possible D gene (6 bases). Germline values: CDR1 MDHEN, CDR2 SYDVKM. This CDR3 contains 14 residues. Trimming cost V 2 bases and J 3 bases, with 11 bases left between them. This CDR3 is CASSLVGDFYEQYF. CDR3 in DNA: TGTGCCAGCAGTTTAGTCGGGGACTTCTACGAGCAGTACTTC.

This rearrangement joins TRBV18 to TRBJ2-7; no reliable D call. Trimming left V 3 bases short and J 3 bases short, with 9 bases between. Looked up from germline, CDR1 is KGHSH and CDR2 is LQKENI. The CDR3 is made up of 13 amino acids. The CDR3 region has the DNA TGTGCCAGCTCACCCTTCCCAGGCTACGAGCAGTACTTC. Translating it yields CASSPFPGYEQYF.

The J gene is TRBJ2-1, the V gene TRBV21-1. TRBV21-1 is designated a pseudogene. CDR3 length: 13 residues. As DNA, the CDR3 is TGTGCCAGCAGCCCGGACTCCTACAATGAGCAGTTCTTC. Amino acids: CASSPDSYNEQFF.

The chain combines TRBV4-3 with TRBJ2-2, with TRBD2 matching over 11 bases. The trim removed 4 bases at V and 6 bases at J, leaving 10 bases unmatched. The CDR3 contains 17 residues. Germline CDR1 is LGHNA and CDR2 is YSLEER. Here the CDR3 reads CASSPLLTSGSSGELFF. The DNA for the CDR3 is TGCGCCAGCAGCCCTTTACTCACTAGCGGGAGTTCCGGGGAGCTGTTTTTT.

The V gene is TRBV19, the J gene TRBJ2-1; tentatively, D is TRBD2 (6 bases). Germline V gene sequence: CDR1 LNHDA, CDR2 SQIVND (reference sequence). This CDR3 contains 14 residues. V was cut by 5 bases and J by 9 bases, with 17 bases left in between. The CDR3 DNA follows: TGTGCCAGTAGTTCGGGCCGGGAGAACAGTGAGCAGTTCTTC. Translating gives CASSSGRENSEQFF.

The chain recombines TRBV30 with TRBJ1-2; D is ambiguous. Germline V gene data show CDR1 as GTSNPN and CDR2 as SVGIG (reference sequence). This CDR3 spans 14 amino acids. Trimming took 2 bases from V and 1 from J, leaving 11 bases between them. CDR3 nucleotides: TGTGCCTGGAGTTTCCCAGGCGATAACTATGGCTACACCTTC. Protein sequence: CAWSFPGDNYGYTF.

The V call is TRBV20-1, the J call TRBJ2-1; 10 bases align to TRBD2. The CDR3 covers 14 residues. Per germline, CDR1 DFQATT and CDR2 SNEGSKA (reference sequence). Trimming cost V 0 bases and J 9 bases; bases outside gene matches: 5. The CDR3 loop reads CSARDLAGVGEQFF. The CDR3 nucleotides read TGCAGTGCTAGAGATCTAGCGGGAGTTGGTGAGCAGTTCTTC.

The rearrangement links TRBV13 to TRBJ2-1; 13 nucleotides agree with TRBD2. CDR3 length equals 16 residues. The germline CDR1 and CDR2 sequences are PRHDT and FYEKMQ (reference sequence). J gave up 3 bases and V 11 bases, and 10 bases lay outside the gene matches. CDR3 coding DNA: TGTGCCTTGACTAGCGGGAGGACACCCTACTACAATGAGCAGTTCTTC. Residues: CALTSGRTPYYNEQFF.

The chain has TRBV4-1 and TRBJ2-1; D may match TRBD1 or TRBD2 (6 bases each). The ends were cut back, 1 base at V and 8 bases at J, with 9 bases in the middle. This CDR3 comprises 13 residues. Germline CDR1 and CDR2: MGHRA and YSYEKL. The chain's CDR3 is CASSQGGAYEQFF. Here the CDR3 DNA reads TGCGCCAGCAGCCAAGGGGGGGCCTATGAGCAGTTCTTC.

The chain uses TRBV6-5 and TRBJ2-2; D uncertain. In germline, CDR1 is MNHEY, CDR2 SVGAGI. Trimming removed 0 bases at V and 7 bases at J, with 6 bases between. The CDR3 totals 13 residues. The CDR3 DNA reads as TGTGCCAGCAGTTACTCGTTATTCGGGGAGCTGTTTTTT. Translated: CASSYSLFGELFF.

The chain joins TRBV11-1 to TRBJ2-2; no clear D. The V end lost 8 bases, the J end lost 0 bases, and 10 bases lay between the germline ends. CDR3 size: 14 residues. Germline-derived CDR1 and CDR2 are SGHAT and FQDESV (reference sequence). In DNA, the CDR3 is TGTGCCAGCGGCAAGTTTACGAACACCGGGGAGCTGTTTTTT. It is translated as CASGKFTNTGELFF.

V is TRBV29-1 and J is TRBJ2-3; D is possibly TRBD1 or TRBD2 (5 bases each). The CDR3 is made up of 13 amino acids. Germline loops: CDR1 SQVTM, CDR2 ANQGSEA. The DNA for the CDR3 is TGCAACCCCCGGGGCTATGACACAGATACGCAGTATTTT. It translates to CNPRGYDTDTQYF.

The chain combines TRBV20-1 with TRBJ2-1; TRBD2 matches at 10 bases. Germline-derived CDR1 and CDR2 are DFQATT and SNEGSKA (reference sequence). The CDR3 totals 15 residues. V shed 2 bases, J shed 5 bases, and the junction held 6 bases outside the gene matches. The CDR3 spells CSARPLAGANNEQFF. Here the CDR3 DNA reads TGCAGTGCTAGACCGCTAGCGGGGGCCAACAATGAGCAGTTCTTC.